Listed below are T cell receptor beta chains from one sample, sequenced in a study of shared clonotypes between healthy human individuals. Produced via immunoSEQ multiplex PCR; TCRdb's table is partial and in-frame only. The sample has some 2.1 million clones; 80% to 95% are singletons. Sequenced sample: naive CD8+ T cells from PBMCs. These receptors were obtained from a man younger than 35 in good health. Some clones in this sample may be carry-over from other donors' samples. The CDR3 runs from the conserved cysteine through the conserved F or W. The order of the fields is V gene, J gene, CDR3 protein.

>TRBV12-5|TRBJ2-7
CASGLSRDEQYF
>TRBV4-1|TRBJ2-5
CASSLRVGLAEQETQYF
>TRBV5-6|TRBJ2-1
CASSQGTGINEQFF
>TRBV7-9|TRBJ2-3
CASSSLRVGGITDTQYF
>TRBV5-1|TRBJ1-1
CASSQGAITEAFF
>TRBV11-3|TRBJ2-7
CASSLAPFYEQYF
>TRBV27|TRBJ2-3
CASSWTPPGLDTQYF
>TRBV19|TRBJ2-1
CASSIPGTEYYNEQFF
>TRBV27|TRBJ2-5
CASSLGTRGKALKYQETQYF
>TRBV28|TRBJ2-7
CASSFLGTPSYEQYF
>TRBV5-1|TRBJ2-2
CASSLAGRAVSGELFF